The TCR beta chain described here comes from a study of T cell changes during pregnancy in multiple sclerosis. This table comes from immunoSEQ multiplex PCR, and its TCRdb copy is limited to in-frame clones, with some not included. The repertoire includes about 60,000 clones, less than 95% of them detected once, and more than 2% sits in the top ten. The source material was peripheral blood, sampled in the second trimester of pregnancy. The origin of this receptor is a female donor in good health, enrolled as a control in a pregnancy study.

The CDR3 DNA reads as TGTGCCAGCAGTTCGCAACAGGGTAGCAATCAGCCCCAGCATTTT. Protein sequence: CASSSQQGSNQPQHF. This rearrangement joins TRBV28 to TRBJ1-5; possibly TRBD1 for D (6 bases). This CDR3 spans 15 amino acids. V dropped 4 bases and J dropped 0 bases, with 10 bases sitting between them. Germline V lookup: CDR1 MDHEN, CDR2 SYDVKM. The variable domain in full, with the rest retrieved from reference TRBV28 and TRBJ1-5, is DVKVTQSSRYLVKRTGEKVFLECVQDMDHENMFWYRQDPGLGLRLIYFSYDVKMKEKGDIPEGYSVSREKKERFSLILESASTNQTSMYLCASSSQQGSNQPQHFGDGTRLSIL.